Only a few counts were recorded for the clone carrying this T cell receptor delta chain. Its antigen remains unknown. Germline V gives CDR1 TSWWSYY, CDR2 QGS. This CDR3 region has 19 residues. Trimming removed 2 bases from V and 0 bases from J, with 22 bases in between. The sample is drawn from a study of Vδ1+ human thymocytes. General study points: Many TRG clonotypes were shared between donors; TRD repertoires were essentially private. Roughly 22% of thymic delta-chain sequences were Vdelta2, with few Vdelta3, unlike blood Vdelta1+ controls. Bulk repertoire data may be misinterpreted because of unexpected Vdelta2 sequences. Thymic TRG and TRD repertoires appeared highly polyclonal, with Gaussian CDR3 length distributions.

Extracted RNA was reverse transcribed into cDNA. CDR3 amplicons came from multiplex PCR with pooled V-gene forward and constant-region reverse primers. TCRdb re-processed the multiplex PCR reads using CATT. The sample records about 75,000 delta-chain clones, approximately 30% being singletons. The sequenced sample was Vdelta1+ gamma-delta thymocytes from the thymus. The subset: FACS-sorted CD3+ TCRalphabeta- TCRVdelta1+ TCRVdelta2- thymocytes. The V call is TRDV1, the J call TRDJ1; D is uncertain. The receptor was derived from a boy younger than two who had congenital heart surgery. CDR3 in amino acids: CALGESAHRLGTDTDKLIF. The CDR3 DNA reads as TGTGCTCTTGGGGAATCGGCCCACCGACTCGGTACTGACACCGATAAACTCATCTTT.